One T cell receptor beta chain is described in this entry. What it binds is not known. Prior to thyroid surgery, none of the patients had received any treatment. This entry comes from a study of metastatic and nonmetastatic thyroid tumors. As for the study in general: Across blood and tumor or nodule tissue, repertoires from malignant and benign thyroid patients were compared with one another.

Findings of the study overall: As reported, TCR beta diversity in blood and tumor was significantly higher in malignant thyroid tumors than in benign nodules.

In the original processing: Across clinicopathological groups, CDR3 differences served as the basis for building a distant-metastasis classifier for papillary thyroid cancer. From the PCR reads, TCRdb re-called clones with MiXCR. The authors' filters were not applied to this entry. The table records 9,500 to 12,000 clones, about 27% of them present only once. This CDR3 contains 14 residues. V lost 3 bases, J lost 4 bases, and 12 bases lay in between. Sequenced input: adjacent normal tissue. The TCR comes from a male donor with papillary thyroid cancer or a benign thyroid nodule (not recorded which). Some clones in this sample may be carry-over from other donors' samples. The rearrangement links TRBV12-3 or TRBV12-4 to TRBJ1-1, with D tentatively TRBD1 (5 bases). CDR3 residues: CASSLQGRSTEAFF. CDR3 nucleotides: TGTGCCAGCAGTTTGCAGGGAAGATCCACTGAAGCTTTCTTT.